This TCR beta chain was profiled in a study of cytomegalovirus exposure and HLA in healthy donors. Study-level findings and limits: Near-uniform donor sequencing depth was presumed by presence/absence analyses. Accounts indicate the classifier identified cytomegalovirus status with strong specificity and sensitivity.

Worth noting for this clone: Its antigen is still unknown.

V shed 4 bases and J 6 bases; nucleotides not matched to a gene: 11. The germline V gene has CDR1 LGHNA and CDR2 YNFKEQ. This CDR3 comprises 16 residues. Use of 60 Vbeta and 13 Jbeta primers characterized the PCR. The repertoire was sequenced with immunoSEQ multiplex PCR; TCRdb's copy has only in-frame clones and lacks some. The sample has about 160,000 clones; approximately 80% are singletons. Donors consisted of healthy bone marrow donors. This chain joins TRBV4-2 and TRBJ2-2; the match to TRBD2 covers 7 bases. Material for sequencing was PBMCs. The TCR sequence derives from a man aged 18 to 35 in good health and CMV-seropositive. In DNA, the CDR3 is TGTGCCAGCAGCCGAACGGGAGGAGTAGCATCCGGGGAGCTGTTTTTT. Its protein is CASSRTGGVASGELFF.